The 32 T cell receptor beta chains given below trace back to one sample, sequenced in a study of memory CD4+ T cells and cytomegalovirus serostatus. Single viable CD3+CD4+CD8-CD45RO+ cells were sorted as the memory CD4+ T cells. Measured with immunoSEQ multiplex PCR; TCRdb has only the in-frame clones, and not every one. The sample yields about 57,000 clones, around 79% seen once. Sequencing input: memory CD4+ T cells from blood. These receptors all stem from an adult in good health and CMV-seronegative.

Remarks on this clone: This CDR3 is also generated by other DNA sequences in the sample. The V call is TRBV2, the J call TRBJ2-1; D is perhaps TRBD2 (6 bases). CDR3 length: 13 amino acids. Germline CDR1 reads SNHLY; CDR2 reads FYNNEI. Trimming stripped 11 bases from V and 5 bases from J, with 16 bases between. The CDR3 region has the DNA TGTGCCTCCTCCTGGGCGGGGAACAATGAGCAGTTCTTC. Translating gives CASSWAGNNEQFF.

This chain connects TRBV6-5 to TRBJ2-2; 7 bases agree with TRBD1. Germline V gene sequence: CDR1 MNHEY, CDR2 SVGAGI. The CDR3 is 14 amino acids. Trimming cost V 2 bases and J 6 bases; bases outside gene matches: 3. CDR3 nucleotides: TGTGCCAGCAGTTACGGGCAGGGGGCCGGGGAGCTGTTTTTT. It codes for CASSYGQGAGELFF.

The chain uses TRBV2 and TRBJ1-3; 7 bases match TRBD1. CDR1 is SNHLY and CDR2 is FYNNEI in the germline V gene. The CDR3 is 16 amino acids. V gave up 4 bases and J gave up 4 bases; unmatched junction bases: 10. CDR3 DNA sequence: TGTGCCAGCAGTGCTTGGACAGGAGTCCAGGGAAACACCATATATTTT. Amino acids: CASSAWTGVQGNTIYF.

This chain joins TRBV6-5 and TRBJ1-1; tentative D call: TRBD1 (6 bases). Deletions cut 2 bases from V and 5 bases from J, with 12 bases between. The CDR3 covers 14 residues. Germline V gives CDR1 MNHEY, CDR2 SVGAGI. The CDR3 is CASSYGGGRTEAFF. Written as DNA, the CDR3 is TGTGCCAGCAGTTACGGGGGGGGCCGAACTGAAGCTTTCTTT.

The table lists this clone with a few counts. The chain is built from TRBV2 and TRBJ1-2; D not resolved. The CDR3 is made up of 12 amino acids. CDR1 is SNHLY, CDR2 FYNNEI, per germline. The V end lost 8 bases, the J end lost 4 bases, and 11 bases lay between the germline ends. CDR3 loop: CASGQTAYGYTF. CDR3 sequence (DNA): TGTGCCAGCGGCCAAACAGCCTATGGCTACACCTTC.

The chain uses TRBV27 and TRBJ2-3; 10 bases match TRBD2. The junction had 11 bases not matched to a gene; V was cut back by 6 bases and J by 5 bases. The CDR3 is 16 amino acids. Germline assignment: CDR1 MNHEY and CDR2 SMNVEV (reference sequence). Written as DNA, the CDR3 is TGTGCCAGCAGCCCAGATCTAGCGGGAGTGATAGATACGCAGTATTTT. It codes for CASSPDLAGVIDTQYF.

V and J are TRBV28 and TRBJ2-5; D uncertain. Germline CDR1 MDHEN, CDR2 SYDVKM. Trimming stripped 3 bases from V and 4 bases from J, with 3 bases between. CDR3 length: 11 amino acids. The CDR3 sequence is CASSFGETQYF. CDR3 nucleotide sequence: TGTGCCAGCAGTTTCGGAGAGACCCAGTACTTC.

The gene calls are TRBV30 and TRBJ1-1; D is undetermined. The CDR3 loop spans 13 amino acids. The germline V gene encodes CDR1 GTSNPN and CDR2 SVGIG (reference sequence). Between the trimmed V and J ends, which lost 3 bases and 4 bases, there was a span of 12 bases. CDR3 DNA sequence: TGTGCCTGGAGCGTTGGGTCGTCCACTGAAGCTTTCTTT. Translated, it gives CAWSVGSSTEAFF.

The chain carries TRBV28 and TRBJ2-7; 10 nucleotides match TRBD1. V lost 3 bases, J lost 0 bases, and 14 bases stayed unmatched. The CDR3 is 19 amino acids. Germline V gives CDR1 MDHEN, CDR2 SYDVKM. CDR3 nucleotides: TGTGCCAGCAGTTTTCTGGGATTCAACCGGGACAGGGGCTCCTACGAGCAGTACTTC. Its translation is CASSFLGFNRDRGSYEQYF.

The rearrangement uses TRBV4-1 and TRBJ2-2; D unresolved. CDR3 length: 13 residues. Germline-derived CDR1 and CDR2 are MGHRA and YSYEKL. V was cut by 3 bases and J by 6 bases, with 8 bases left in between. The CDR3 protein is CASSQGRAGELFF. The DNA for the CDR3 is TGCGCCAGCAGCCAGGGAAGGGCCGGGGAGCTGTTTTTT.

V is TRBV7-9 and J is TRBJ1-2, with D tentatively TRBD1 (6 bases). Trimming shortened V by 5 bases and J by 4 bases, and 11 bases separated the two germline ends. CDR3 length equals 13 residues. The V gene's germline CDR1 is SEHNR and CDR2 FQNEAQ (reference sequence). Written as DNA, the CDR3 is TGTGCCAGCAGCAGGGGGAGGTCCTATGGCTACACCTTC. Translation gives CASSRGRSYGYTF. The whole variable domain, remainder taken from reference TRBV7-9 and TRBJ1-2, is DTGVSQNPRHKITKRGQNVTFRCDPISEHNRLYWYRQTLGQGPEFLTYFQNEAQLEKSRLLSDRFSAERPKGSFSTLEIQRTEQGDSAMYLCASSRGRSYGYTFGSGTRLTVV.

The V gene is TRBV2, the J gene TRBJ1-6; no clear D. The CDR3 contains 13 residues. Trimming stripped 4 bases from V and 7 bases from J, with 8 bases between. The germline V gene has CDR1 SNHLY and CDR2 FYNNEI. The CDR3 region is CASSVGPNSPLHF. The CDR3 DNA reads TGTGCCAGCAGTGTCGGACCGAATTCACCCCTCCACTTT. The complete variable domain, with remaining parts taken from reference TRBV2 and TRBJ1-6, reads EPEVTQTPSHQVTQMGQEVILRCVPISNHLYFYWYRQILGQKVEFLVSFYNNEISEKSEIFDDQFSVERPDGSNFTLKIRSTKLEDSAMYFCASSVGPNSPLHFGNGTRLTVT.

This chain links TRBV4-2 with TRBJ1-1; tentative D call: TRBD1 (5 bases). The germline V gene encodes CDR1 LGHNA and CDR2 YNFKEQ. V was clipped by 6 bases and J by 1 base, with 6 bases between them. This CDR3 contains 12 residues. CDR3 loop: CASSDRNTEAFF. The CDR3 DNA sequence: TGTGCCAGCAGTGACAGGAACACTGAAGCTTTCTTT.

The genes are TRBV30 and TRBJ2-5, with TRBD2 matching over 8 bases. Germline-derived CDR1 and CDR2 are GTSNPN and SVGIG (reference sequence). The ends lost 1 base at V and 9 bases at J; junction bases unmatched: 10. This CDR3 is built from 14 residues. CDR3 sequence (DNA): TGTGCCTGGAGTGGTCCGGGAGGGTTTACGGCCCAGTACTTC. Its protein product is CAWSGPGGFTAQYF.

V gene TRBV2 combines with J gene TRBJ2-1, with a tentative D call TRBD2 (6 bases). CDR3 size: 15 residues. V lost 3 bases and J lost 8, with 17 bases in between. Germline V CDR1 and CDR2: SNHLY, FYNNEI. CDR3 nucleotides: TGTGCCAGCAGTGACAGCGTAAACCCGGGGGATGAGCAGTTCTTC. The encoded protein is CASSDSVNPGDEQFF.

The chain joins TRBV28 to TRBJ2-1; 8 nucleotides align to TRBD2. Germline V gene lookup returns CDR1 MDHEN and CDR2 SYDVKM. V was pared by 7 bases and J by 1 base, with 9 bases of the junction left unmatched. CDR3 length equals 16 residues. Here the CDR3 reads CASNSLAGGSYNEQFF. The CDR3 DNA reads as TGTGCCAGCAACTCCCTGGCGGGAGGATCCTACAATGAGCAGTTCTTC.

V and J are TRBV2 and TRBJ1-5; 8 bases agree with TRBD1. The germline V gene encodes CDR1 SNHLY and CDR2 FYNNEI. CDR3 length: 15 amino acids. The junction had 5 bases not matched to a gene; V was cut back by 6 bases and J by 1 base. CDR3 protein: CASRTDRASNQPQHF. CDR3 DNA: TGTGCCAGCAGGACGGACAGGGCAAGCAATCAGCCCCAGCATTTT.

The chain joins TRBV5-4 to TRBJ2-1, with D unresolved. Germline CDR1 reads SGHNT; CDR2 reads YYREEE (reference sequence). The CDR3 covers 14 residues. V was pared by 0 bases and J by 4 bases, with 8 bases between. The CDR3 DNA follows: TGTGCCAGCAGCTTGGCTGTCGGATACAATGAGCAGTTCTTC. Translation: CASSLAVGYNEQFF.

This CDR3 is CASSDSERGFNEKLFF. The CDR3 bases are TGTGCCAGCAGTGATTCGGAGAGAGGGTTTAATGAAAAACTGTTTTTT. The V and J genes are TRBV25-1 and TRBJ1-4; the D is unclear. Per germline, CDR1 MGHDK and CDR2 SYGVNS. Trimming removed 3 bases at V and 4 bases at J, with 15 bases between. The CDR3 sequence is 16 residues long.

This chain links TRBV14 with TRBJ1-1, with unresolved D. Looked up from germline, CDR1 is SGHDN and CDR2 is FVKESK. The CDR3 runs 16 residues. V lost 0 bases to trimming and J lost 5 bases, with 16 bases between them. The CDR3 sequence: CASSQEGTQAGTEAFF. The DNA for the CDR3 is TGTGCCAGCAGCCAAGAAGGAACGCAGGCCGGAACTGAAGCTTTCTTT.

The CDR3 here is CASNYGGPNYGYTF. The CDR3 DNA reads TGTGCCAGCAATTACGGGGGGCCCAACTATGGCTACACCTTC. The chain joins TRBV6-1 to TRBJ1-2, with a possible D match to TRBD1 (6 bases). This CDR3 comprises 14 residues. CDR1 is MNHNS, CDR2 SASEGT, per germline. Between the trimmed V and J ends, which lost 7 bases and 2 bases, there was a span of 14 bases.

This clone came up once. The chain has TRBV27 and TRBJ1-6, with TRBD1 as a possible D gene (6 bases). This CDR3 has 20 amino acids. Trimming shortened V by 2 bases and J by 4 bases, and 24 bases separated the two germline ends. From germline, CDR1 is MNHEY and CDR2 SMNVEV (reference sequence). The CDR3 region is CASSLRGTGRFDVYNSPLHF. CDR3 nucleotide sequence: TGTGCCAGCAGTTTAAGGGGGACGGGCCGGTTTGACGTTTATAATTCACCCCTCCACTTT.

The chain recombines TRBV2 with TRBJ2-1; 7 positions match TRBD2. Per the germline V gene, CDR1 is SNHLY and CDR2 is FYNNEI. Trimming at V came to 2 bases and at J to 6 bases, leaving 19 bases not matched to a gene. This CDR3 region has 19 residues. As DNA, the CDR3 is TGTGCCAGCAGTGAACACCTCGACCGCAGGCGGGAGAAAGGCAATGAGCAGTTCTTC. It codes for CASSEHLDRRREKGNEQFF.

The chain links TRBV11-2 to TRBJ1-6; TRBD1 aligns across 10 bases. V was pared by 5 bases and J by 8 bases, with 6 bases of the junction left unmatched. The CDR3 extends over 15 amino acids. Germline assignment: CDR1 SGHAT and CDR2 FQNNGV. The CDR3 DNA sequence: TGTGCCAGCAGCCCTAGACAGGGGGCAGATTCACCCCTCCACTTT. Encoded protein: CASSPRQGADSPLHF. Using reference TRBV11-2 and TRBJ1-6 for the parts outside the CDR3, the full variable domain is EAGVAQSPRYKIIEKRQSVAFWCNPISGHATLYWYQQILGQGPKLLIQFQNNGVVDDSQLPKDRFSAERLKGVDSTLKIQPAKLEDSAVYLCASSPRQGADSPLHFGNGTRLTVT.

The chain has TRBV7-9 and TRBJ2-1, with D possibly TRBD2 on 6 matching bases. CDR1 and CDR2 from the germline V gene are SEHNR and FQNEAQ (reference sequence). Trimming removed 3 bases at V and 3 bases at J, with 12 bases between. The CDR3 is 15 residues long. CDR3 in amino acids: CASSFGSGDYNEQFF. CDR3 coding DNA: TGTGCCAGCAGCTTTGGTTCGGGGGACTACAATGAGCAGTTCTTC.

The chain links TRBV6-5 to TRBJ2-7; 10 bases match TRBD2. V was clipped by 5 bases and J by 3 bases; unmatched bases: 4. In germline, CDR1 is MNHEY, CDR2 SVGAGI. The CDR3 runs 14 residues. This CDR3 is CASSNSGRNYEQYF. DNA of the CDR3: TGTGCCAGCAGTAATAGCGGGAGGAACTACGAGCAGTACTTC.

The CDR3 protein is CASSLGTLDEAFF. Here the CDR3 DNA reads TGTGCCAGCAGCTTAGGGACACTTGATGAAGCTTTCTTT. The rearrangement uses TRBV7-3 and TRBJ1-1; D perhaps matches TRBD1 (6 bases). Trimming took off 2 bases at V and 7 bases at J, with 11 bases between the two ends. The CDR3 totals 13 residues. CDR1 is SGHTA, CDR2 FQGTGA, per germline.

J is TRBJ1-1 and V is TRBV7-6; possibly TRBD1 for D (5 bases). Germline V lookup: CDR1 SGHVS, CDR2 FNYEAQ. CDR3 length equals 15 residues. Trimming stripped 1 base from V and 0 bases from J, with 9 bases between. The CDR3 here is CASSLGGKVNTEAFF. DNA of the CDR3: TGTGCCAGCAGCTTAGGGGGGAAGGTGAACACTGAAGCTTTCTTT.

V gene TRBV7-9 combines with J gene TRBJ1-2; D ambiguous. Germline V lookup: CDR1 SEHNR, CDR2 FQNEAQ (reference sequence). The CDR3 spans 15 residues. V was clipped by 4 bases and J by 4 bases, with 16 bases between them. The CDR3 sequence: CASSSALAAGYGYTF. In nucleotides, the CDR3 is TGTGCCAGCAGCTCTGCATTGGCCGCGGGCTATGGCTACACCTTC. Full variable domain (outside the CDR3, taken from reference TRBV7-9 and TRBJ1-2): DTGVSQNPRHKITKRGQNVTFRCDPISEHNRLYWYRQTLGQGPEFLTYFQNEAQLEKSRLLSDRFSAERPKGSFSTLEIQRTEQGDSAMYLCASSSALAAGYGYTFGSGTRLTVV.

This sequence joins TRBV5-4 and TRBJ2-7; 9 positions match TRBD1. This CDR3 is built from 13 residues. The ends lost 1 base at V and 5 bases at J; junction bases unmatched: 1. From germline, CDR1 is SGHNT and CDR2 YYREEE (reference sequence). CDR3 DNA sequence: TGTGCCAGCAGCTTGACAGGGGGCGACGAGCAGTACTTC. This translates into CASSLTGGDEQYF. The full variable domain, its missing parts supplied by reference TRBV5-4 and TRBJ2-7, is ETGVTQSPTHLIKTRGQQVTLRCSSQSGHNTVSWYQQALGQGPQFIFQYYREEENGRGNFPPRFSGLQFPNYSSELNVNALELDDSALYLCASSLTGGDEQYFGPGTRLTVT.

The genes are TRBV5-1 and TRBJ2-7; 7 positions agree with TRBD1. The CDR3 runs to 16 residues. Germline V lookup: CDR1 SGHRS, CDR2 YFSETQ. J lost 0 bases, V lost 0 bases, and 6 bases had no gene match. Here the CDR3 reads CASSLGGTAISYEQYF. The CDR3 bases are TGCGCCAGCAGCTTGGGAGGGACAGCCATCTCCTACGAGCAGTACTTC. The complete variable domain, with remaining parts taken from reference TRBV5-1 and TRBJ2-7, reads KAGVTQTPRYLIKTRGQQVTLSCSPISGHRSVSWYQQTPGQGLQFLFEYFSETQRNKGNFPGRFSGRQFSNSRSEMNVSTLELGDSALYLCASSLGGTAISYEQYFGPGTRLTVT.

The chain uses TRBV20-1 and TRBJ2-7; TRBD2 aligns across 10 bases. Looked up from germline, CDR1 is DFQATT and CDR2 is SNEGSKA (reference sequence). This CDR3 has 11 amino acids. The junction had 4 bases not matched to a gene; V was cut back by 5 bases and J by 9 bases. Here the CDR3 reads CSAASGGGQYF. The CDR3 DNA reads as TGCAGTGCTGCTAGCGGGGGTGGGCAGTACTTC.